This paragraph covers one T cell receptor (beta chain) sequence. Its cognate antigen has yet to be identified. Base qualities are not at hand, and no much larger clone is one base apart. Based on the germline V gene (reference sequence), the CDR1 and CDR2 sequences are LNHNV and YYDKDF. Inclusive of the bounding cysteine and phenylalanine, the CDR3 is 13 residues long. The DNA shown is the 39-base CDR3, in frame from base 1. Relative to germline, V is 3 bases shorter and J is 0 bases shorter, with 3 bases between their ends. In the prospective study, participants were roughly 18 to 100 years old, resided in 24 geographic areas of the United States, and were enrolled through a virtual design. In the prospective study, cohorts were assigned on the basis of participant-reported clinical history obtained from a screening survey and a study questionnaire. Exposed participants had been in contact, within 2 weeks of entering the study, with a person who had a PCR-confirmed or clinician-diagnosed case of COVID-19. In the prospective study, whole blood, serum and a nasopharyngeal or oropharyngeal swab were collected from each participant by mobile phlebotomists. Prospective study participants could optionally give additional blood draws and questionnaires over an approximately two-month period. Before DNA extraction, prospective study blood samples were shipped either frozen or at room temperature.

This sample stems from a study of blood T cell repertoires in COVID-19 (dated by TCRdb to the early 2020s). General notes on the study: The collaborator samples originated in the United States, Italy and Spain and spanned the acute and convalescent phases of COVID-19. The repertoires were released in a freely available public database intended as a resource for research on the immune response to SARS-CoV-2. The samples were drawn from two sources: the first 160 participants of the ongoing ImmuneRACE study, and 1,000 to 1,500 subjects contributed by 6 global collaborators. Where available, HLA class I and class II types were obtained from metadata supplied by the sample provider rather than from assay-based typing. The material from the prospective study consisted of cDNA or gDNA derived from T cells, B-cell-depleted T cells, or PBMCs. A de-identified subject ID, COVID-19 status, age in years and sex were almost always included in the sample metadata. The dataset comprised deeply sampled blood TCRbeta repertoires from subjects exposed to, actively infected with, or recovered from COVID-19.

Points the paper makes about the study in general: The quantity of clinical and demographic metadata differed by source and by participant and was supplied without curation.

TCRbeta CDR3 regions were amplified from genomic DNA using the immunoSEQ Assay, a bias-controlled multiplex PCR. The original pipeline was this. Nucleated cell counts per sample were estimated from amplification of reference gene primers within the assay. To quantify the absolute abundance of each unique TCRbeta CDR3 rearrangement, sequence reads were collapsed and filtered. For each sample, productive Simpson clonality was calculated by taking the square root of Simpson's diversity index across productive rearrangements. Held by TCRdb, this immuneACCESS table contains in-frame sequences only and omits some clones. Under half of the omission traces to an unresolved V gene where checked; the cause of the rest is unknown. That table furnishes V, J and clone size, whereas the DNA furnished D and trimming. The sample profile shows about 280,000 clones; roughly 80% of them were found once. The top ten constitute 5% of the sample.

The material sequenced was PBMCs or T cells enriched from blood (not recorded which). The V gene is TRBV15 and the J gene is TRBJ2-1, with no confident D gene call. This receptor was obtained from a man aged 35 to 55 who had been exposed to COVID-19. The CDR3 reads CATSSSSYNEQFF. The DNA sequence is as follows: TGTGCCACCAGCAGTAGCTCCTACAATGAGCAGTTCTTC. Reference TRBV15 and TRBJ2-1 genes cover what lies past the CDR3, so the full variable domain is DAMVIQNPRYQVTQFGKPVTLSCSQTLNHNVMYWYQQKSSQAPKLLFHYYDKDFNNEADTPDNFQSRRPNTSFCFLDIRSPGLGDTAMYLCATSSSSYNEQFFGPGTRLTVL.